This passage covers 11 T cell receptor beta chains from one sample sequenced in a study of cytomegalovirus exposure and HLA in healthy donors. Sequencing was performed with immunoSEQ multiplex PCR; in TCRdb, only in-frame clones are kept and a portion is missing. The sample yields 50,000 to 65,000 clones, roughly 89% seen once. Sequencing was done on a sample of PBMCs. Receptors originate from a woman between 18 and 30 years old in good health and CMV-seronegative.

About this clone itself: The same CDR3 is also encoded by other DNA sequences in this sample. V is TRBV9 and J is TRBJ2-3; TRBD2 is a possible D gene (5 bases). Per germline, CDR1 SGDLS and CDR2 YYNGEE. The CDR3 is 13 residues long. The ends were cut back, 2 bases at V and 4 bases at J, with 8 bases in the middle. Here the CDR3 DNA reads TGTGCCAGCAGCGTTGGGAGCCCAGATACGCAGTATTTT. Amino acids: CASSVGSPDTQYF.

The genes are TRBV7-2 and TRBJ1-2, with 8 positions matching TRBD1. Germline CDR1 is SGHTA and CDR2 is FQGNSA. The CDR3 spans 15 residues. V lost 1 base to trimming and J lost 7 bases; unmatched junction nucleotides: 8. The CDR3 DNA sequence: TGTGCCAGCAGCTTAGAGGCAGGGGGCGCGGGTGGCTACACCTTC. Its translation: CASSLEAGGAGGYTF.

The chain carries TRBV30 and TRBJ2-5, with D unclear. CDR3 size: 12 residues. Germline V gene sequence: CDR1 GTSNPN, CDR2 SVGIG (reference sequence). V lost 0 bases and J lost 4, with 6 bases in between. CDR3 region: CAWSVQRETQYF. CDR3 in DNA: TGTGCCTGGAGTGTACAGAGAGAGACCCAGTACTTC.

The rearrangement uses TRBV28 and TRBJ1-5, with D possibly TRBD1 on 5 matching bases. Germline-derived CDR1 and CDR2 are MDHEN and SYDVKM. With 5 bases removed from V and 4 bases from J, the gap between germline ends came to 9 bases. CDR3 length equals 13 residues. This chain's CDR3 is CASSTQGNQPQHF. Written as DNA, the CDR3 is TGTGCCAGCAGTACGCAGGGAAATCAGCCCCAGCATTTT.

The V gene is TRBV19, the J gene TRBJ1-1; possible D gene TRBD1, 5 bases. Germline values: CDR1 LNHDA, CDR2 SQIVND (reference sequence). V was shortened by 10 bases and J by 2 bases, with 26 bases between the two germline ends. The length of the CDR3 is 17 residues. CDR3 sequence (DNA): TGTGCCACCTCGACCTCGCTCAGGAGAAGGGGAAACACTGAAGCTTTCTTT. Protein: CATSTSLRRRGNTEAFF.

This clone was detected only a few times. J is TRBJ2-7 and V is TRBV6-5; 7 bases map to TRBD1. Unmatched junction bases numbered 5, after V lost 2 bases and J lost 1 base. CDR3 length: 15 amino acids. The germline V gene encodes CDR1 MNHEY and CDR2 SVGAGI. CDR3 amino acids: CASSYQGDRSYEQYF. CDR3 DNA sequence: TGTGCCAGCAGTTACCAAGGGGACAGATCCTACGAGCAGTACTTC.

The genes are TRBV9 and TRBJ2-2, with TRBD1 identical over 7 bases. J gave up 4 bases and V 3 bases, and 3 bases lay outside the gene matches. The CDR3 consists of 14 residues. CDR1 is SGDLS and CDR2 is YYNGEE in the germline V gene. The CDR3: CASSGQGPTGELFF. For the CDR3, the DNA is TGTGCCAGCAGCGGACAGGGACCCACCGGGGAGCTGTTTTTT.

This clone showed up just once. The chain is built from TRBV6-1 and TRBJ1-6, with 8 bases identical to TRBD1. Germline CDR1 is MNHNS and CDR2 is SASEGT. There are 13 residues in the CDR3. V dropped 4 bases and J dropped 10; count of bases not matched to a gene: 3. CDR3 nucleotide sequence: TGTGCCAGCAGTGGGGACAGGTCCTCACCCCTCCACTTT. The encoded protein is CASSGDRSSPLHF.

The V and J genes are TRBV30 and TRBJ2-2; 11 bases align to TRBD1. The ends lost 1 base at V and 4 bases at J; junction bases unmatched: 5. The CDR3 contains 16 residues. The germline V gene has CDR1 GTSNPN and CDR2 SVGIG (reference sequence). This CDR3 reads CAWSAGQGVSTGELFF. DNA of the CDR3: TGTGCCTGGAGTGCGGGACAGGGGGTATCCACCGGGGAGCTGTTTTTT.

The rearrangement links TRBV13 to TRBJ2-7; no clear D. The V end was cut by 2 bases, the J end by 2 bases, with 16 bases between. The CDR3 has 16 amino acids. From germline, CDR1 is PRHDT and CDR2 FYEKMQ (reference sequence). The CDR3 sequence is CASSLTSSHTAYEQYF. For the CDR3, the DNA is TGTGCCAGCAGCTTAACCTCCAGTCACACAGCCTACGAGCAGTACTTC.

V and J are TRBV6-4 and TRBJ2-3, with TRBD2 matching over 10 bases. The CDR3 is made up of 15 amino acids. With 7 bases clipped from V and 3 bases from J, the junction kept 7 bases outside the gene matches. The germline CDR1 and CDR2 sequences are MRHNA and SNTAGT. CDR3 protein: CASKSGAGGTDTQYF. The CDR3 DNA reads TGTGCCAGCAAAAGTGGAGCGGGGGGGACAGATACGCAGTATTTT.